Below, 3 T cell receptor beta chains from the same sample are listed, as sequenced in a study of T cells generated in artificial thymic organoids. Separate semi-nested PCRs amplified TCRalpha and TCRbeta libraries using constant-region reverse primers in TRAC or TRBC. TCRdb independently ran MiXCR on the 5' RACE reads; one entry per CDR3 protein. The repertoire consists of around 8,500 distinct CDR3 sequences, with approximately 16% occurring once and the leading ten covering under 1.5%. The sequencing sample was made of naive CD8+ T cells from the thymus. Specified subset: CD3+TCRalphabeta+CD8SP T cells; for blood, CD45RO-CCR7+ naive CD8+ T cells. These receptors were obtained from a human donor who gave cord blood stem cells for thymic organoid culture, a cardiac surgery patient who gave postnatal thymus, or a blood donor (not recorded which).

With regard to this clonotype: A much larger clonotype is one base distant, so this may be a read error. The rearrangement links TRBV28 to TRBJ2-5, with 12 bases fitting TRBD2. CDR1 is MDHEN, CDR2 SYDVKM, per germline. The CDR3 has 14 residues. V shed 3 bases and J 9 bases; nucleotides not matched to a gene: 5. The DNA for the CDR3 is TGTGCCAGCAGTTTTCGGACTAGCGGGGAGGCCCAGTACTTC. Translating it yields CASSFRTSGEAQYF.

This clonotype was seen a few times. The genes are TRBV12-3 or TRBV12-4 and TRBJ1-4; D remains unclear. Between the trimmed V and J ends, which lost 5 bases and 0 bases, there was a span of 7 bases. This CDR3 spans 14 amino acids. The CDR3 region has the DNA TGTGCCAGCAGTGTGAGTTCAACTAATGAAAAACTGTTTTTT. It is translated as CASSVSSTNEKLFF.

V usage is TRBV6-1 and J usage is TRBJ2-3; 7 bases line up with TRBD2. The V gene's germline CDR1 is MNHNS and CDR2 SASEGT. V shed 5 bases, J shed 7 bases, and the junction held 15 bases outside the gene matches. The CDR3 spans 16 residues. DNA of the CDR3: TGTGCCAGCAGTCCCCGGGGAGCGGGGTCCCGAAATACGCAGTATTTT. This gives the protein CASSPRGAGSRNTQYF.